Each of the 29 T cell receptor beta chains below was sequenced from the same sample in a study of T cells after yellow fever vaccination. MiXCR was run by TCRdb on the 5' RACE reads, yielding one entry per CDR3 protein. Among roughly 340,000 distinct CDR3 sequences listed, 3% to 4.5% were seen once. The sequenced sample was PBMCs, obtained 5 days after the yellow fever booster vaccination. The source of these receptors is a young man who received the YFV17D yellow fever vaccine.

V gene TRBV7-9 combines with J gene TRBJ2-3; 7 nucleotides align to TRBD1. Germline CDR1 and CDR2: SEHNR and FQNEAQ (reference sequence). V dropped 5 bases and J dropped 0; count of bases not matched to a gene: 5. This CDR3 is built from 15 residues. CDR3 protein: CASSGRDSSTDTQYF. The CDR3 region has the DNA TGTGCCAGCAGCGGCCGGGACAGTAGCACAGATACGCAGTATTTT.

At least ten counts were recorded for this clonotype. The rearrangement uses TRBV10-2 and TRBJ2-2; TRBD1 aligns across 7 bases. The CDR3 length is 14 residues. Unmatched junction bases numbered 7, after V lost 8 bases and J lost 4 bases. Germline V lookup: CDR1 WSHSY, CDR2 SAAADI. CDR3 nucleotides: TGCGCCAGCGATGGACAGGAATCCACCGGGGAGCTGTTTTTT. Translation: CASDGQESTGELFF.

This clonotype was recorded a few times. The rearrangement uses TRBV29-1 and TRBJ1-2; D is uncertain. This CDR3 is 16 amino acids long. Trimming stripped 6 bases from V and 3 bases from J, with 23 bases between. Germline assignment: CDR1 SQVTM and CDR2 ANQGSEA. The CDR3: CSVDDPSVGLYYGYTF. As DNA, the CDR3 is TGCAGCGTAGACGATCCTTCGGTAGGGCTCTACTATGGCTACACCTTC.

This clonotype was picked up many times. The V and J genes are TRBV7-6 and TRBJ2-2; D might be TRBD1 (6 bases). The CDR3 has 16 amino acids. The V and J ends lost 1 base and 4 bases respectively, with 13 bases between them. The germline gives CDR1 SGHVS, CDR2 FNYEAQ. DNA of the CDR3: TGTGCCAGCAGCTTAGGAGGCGCAGGGGTCACCGGGGAGCTGTTTTTT. Translation: CASSLGGAGVTGELFF. The complete variable domain, with remaining parts taken from reference TRBV7-6 and TRBJ2-2, reads GAGVSQSPRYKVTKRGQDVALRCDPISGHVSLYWYRQALGQGPEFLTYFNYEAQQDKSGLPNDRFSAERPEGSISTLTIQRTEQRDSAMYRCASSLGGAGVTGELFFGEGSRLTVL.

The rearrangement links TRBV27 to TRBJ2-2; the D gene could be TRBD1 or TRBD2 (5 bases each). Trimming cost V 6 bases and J 2 bases, with 16 bases left between them. Germline CDR1 and CDR2: MNHEY and SMNVEV (reference sequence). The CDR3 runs 16 residues. CDR3 nucleotide sequence: TGTGCCAGCAGCACCCGGGGACCTGTCAACACCGGGGAGCTGTTTTTT. It is translated as CASSTRGPVNTGELFF.

The table lists this clonotype with many counts. This sequence joins TRBV29-1 and TRBJ1-1; D unresolved. The V and J ends lost 8 bases and 10 bases respectively, with 14 bases between them. Germline values: CDR1 SQVTM, CDR2 ANQGSEA. The CDR3 runs 10 residues. The CDR3 coding sequence is TGCAGCATTTCGGAAGTCCGAGCTTTCTTT. Its protein product is CSISEVRAFF.

This clonotype was seen only a few times. V is TRBV5-6 and J is TRBJ2-1; TRBD1 matches at 11 bases. This CDR3 is built from 14 residues. J was trimmed by 7 bases and V by 4 bases; bases with no gene match: 4. Looked up from germline, CDR1 is SGHDT and CDR2 is YYEEEE. The DNA for the CDR3 is TGTGCCAGCAGCCGGACAGGGGGCGTGAATGAGCAGTTCTTC. It codes for CASSRTGGVNEQFF.

This clonotype was seen many times. The V and J genes are TRBV5-1 and TRBJ2-1; D remains ambiguous. The CDR3 has 15 residues. The V end lost 6 bases, the J end lost 5 bases, and 18 bases lay between the germline ends. Germline CDR1 SGHRS, CDR2 YFSETQ. The CDR3 nucleotides read TGCGCCAGCAAGCCCCTTGGTGGGAATGACAATGAGCAGTTCTTC. It specifies CASKPLGGNDNEQFF.

This clonotype was detected many times. The chain links TRBV10-2 to TRBJ2-5; no definite D call. CDR3 size: 13 residues. Germline lookup yields CDR1 WSHSY and CDR2 SAAADI. V was clipped by 4 bases and J by 5 bases, with 11 bases between them. CDR3 loop: CASSVGLRETQYF. CDR3 nucleotide sequence: TGCGCCAGCAGTGTTGGCTTAAGGGAGACCCAGTACTTC.

This clonotype was found many times. The chain is built from TRBV7-3 and TRBJ2-2; no definite D call. Germline V gives CDR1 SGHTA, CDR2 FQGTGA. CDR3 length: 12 residues. V was pared by 5 bases and J by 6 bases, with 7 bases between. CDR3 in amino acids: CASSTQPGELFF. In nucleotides, the CDR3 is TGTGCCAGCAGCACCCAACCCGGGGAGCTGTTTTTT. Variable domain in full (rest from reference TRBV7-3 and TRBJ2-2): GAGVSQTPSNKVTEKGKYVELRCDPISGHTALYWYRQSLGQGPEFLIYFQGTGAADDSGLPNDRFFAVRPEGSVSTLKIQRTERGDSAVYLCASSTQPGELFFGEGSRLTVL.

This clonotype was seen repeatedly, ten times or more. The gene calls are TRBV9 and TRBJ2-2; D possibly corresponds to TRBD1 (5 bases). This CDR3 has 14 residues. Looked up from germline, CDR1 is SGDLS and CDR2 is YYNGEE. The ends were cut back, 0 bases at V and 7 bases at J, with 10 bases in the middle. CDR3 amino acids: CASSVAGYHGELFF. CDR3 sequence (DNA): TGTGCCAGCAGCGTAGCAGGGTATCACGGGGAGCTGTTTTTT.

The rearrangement joins TRBV29-1 to TRBJ2-1; TRBD1 aligns across 10 bases. CDR1 is SQVTM and CDR2 is ANQGSEA in the germline V gene. V shed 7 bases, J shed 7 bases, and the junction held 10 bases outside the gene matches. The CDR3 runs to 14 residues. CDR3 DNA: TGCAGCGCCGAGGGGACAGGGGAGACTAATGAGCAGTTCTTC. It specifies CSAEGTGETNEQFF.

The V and J genes are TRBV6-6 and TRBJ2-5; 8 bases align to TRBD1. The J segment lost 3 bases and the V segment lost 6 bases, leaving 6 bases of the junction unmatched. From germline, CDR1 is MNHNY and CDR2 SVGAGI (reference sequence). The CDR3 consists of 14 residues. CDR3 residues: CASSPATGEETQYF. The CDR3 DNA follows: TGTGCCAGCAGCCCCGCGACAGGGGAAGAGACCCAGTACTTC.

This clonotype was counted at least ten times. The chain is built from TRBV5-1 and TRBJ1-4; D ambiguous. In germline, CDR1 is SGHRS, CDR2 YFSETQ. V lost 4 bases and J 4 bases, leaving 14 bases between the germline ends. The CDR3 contains 15 residues. The DNA for the CDR3 is TGCGCCAGCAGCCTCCGACCGGCGAGTAATGAAAAACTGTTTTTT. It translates to CASSLRPASNEKLFF.

This clonotype appeared many times. J is TRBJ2-7 and V is TRBV6-6; 13 bases agree with TRBD2. The ends lost 6 bases at V and 0 bases at J; junction bases unmatched: 11. The CDR3 is 18 residues long. Per germline, CDR1 MNHNY and CDR2 SVGAGI (reference sequence). CDR3: CASSQTFGLAGASYEQYF. The CDR3 DNA follows: TGTGCCAGCAGCCAAACCTTTGGACTAGCGGGGGCCTCCTACGAGCAGTACTTC.

Only a few counts were recorded for this clonotype. This sequence joins TRBV5-4 and TRBJ2-3, with 11 bases matching TRBD2. The V segment lost 3 bases and the J segment 2 bases; nucleotides outside the gene matches: 5. CDR1 SGHNT and CDR2 YYREEE come from the germline V gene (reference sequence). The CDR3 length is 16 residues. The CDR3 spells CASSSTSGGITDTQYF. The CDR3 DNA is TGTGCCAGCAGCTCTACTAGCGGGGGCATCACAGATACGCAGTATTTT. Complete variable domain (other parts from reference TRBV5-4 and TRBJ2-3): ETGVTQSPTHLIKTRGQQVTLRCSSQSGHNTVSWYQQALGQGPQFIFQYYREEENGRGNFPPRFSGLQFPNYSSELNVNALELDDSALYLCASSSTSGGITDTQYFGPGTRLTVL.

The chain uses TRBV28 and TRBJ2-1; no firm D call. In germline, CDR1 is MDHEN, CDR2 SYDVKM. The CDR3 runs 16 residues. V lost 6 bases, J lost 0 bases, and 15 bases lay in between. The CDR3 region is CASSPLDTVSYNEQFF. The CDR3 DNA reads TGTGCCAGCAGCCCGCTTGACACCGTCTCCTACAATGAGCAGTTCTTC.

This clonotype came up a few times. The V call is TRBV5-6, the J call TRBJ2-3; 7 bases line up with TRBD2. Germline V gives CDR1 SGHDT, CDR2 YYEEEE. The CDR3 spans 15 residues. The ends lost 6 bases at V and 2 bases at J; junction bases unmatched: 9. The CDR3 protein is CASTRALATTDTQYF. In DNA, the CDR3 is TGTGCCAGCACCCGGGCACTAGCGACCACAGATACGCAGTATTTT.

This clonotype has only a few counts. The V and J genes are TRBV9 and TRBJ2-6, with no clear D. Germline V lookup: CDR1 SGDLS, CDR2 YYNGEE. The length of the CDR3 is 15 residues. Between the trimmed V and J ends, which lost 1 base and 1 base, there was a span of 6 bases. CDR3 region: CASSVSSSGANVLTF. CDR3 DNA sequence: TGTGCCAGCAGCGTATCCTCATCTGGGGCCAACGTCCTGACTTTC.

The table lists this clonotype with a few counts. V usage is TRBV5-1 and J usage is TRBJ1-2, with 8 positions matching TRBD1. The CDR3 totals 13 residues. CDR1 and CDR2 (germline): SGHRS, YFSETQ. Trimming at V came to 1 base and at J to 7 bases, leaving 3 bases not matched to a gene. CDR3 coding DNA: TGCGCCAGCAGCTTGAGCAGGGGGCCTGGCTACACCTTC. It yields the protein CASSLSRGPGYTF.

There are a few counts of this clonotype. The chain has TRBV4-1 and TRBJ1-1; D unclear. The CDR3 covers 15 residues. Trimming stripped 3 bases from V and 4 bases from J, with 15 bases between. The germline gives CDR1 MGHRA, CDR2 YSYEKL. CDR3 in amino acids: CASSQGKGRGTEAFF. CDR3 sequence (DNA): TGCGCCAGCAGCCAGGGGAAGGGAAGAGGCACTGAAGCTTTCTTT.

This clonotype showed up just a few times. This sequence joins TRBV4-3 and TRBJ2-1; TRBD1 matches at 7 bases. V lost 3 bases and J lost 0; bases outside the gene matches: 2. This CDR3 region has 15 residues. CDR1 LGHNA and CDR2 YSLEER come from the germline V gene. The CDR3 loop is CASSQGQSSYNEQFF. For the CDR3, the DNA is TGCGCCAGCAGCCAGGGACAGAGCTCCTACAATGAGCAGTTCTTC.

This clonotype turned up a few times. The V gene is TRBV20-1, the J gene TRBJ2-7; D ambiguous. Per the germline V gene, CDR1 is DFQATT and CDR2 is SNEGSKA (reference sequence). The CDR3 sequence is 12 residues long. Trimming removed 6 bases at V and 3 bases at J, with 12 bases between. The CDR3: CSARADHYEQYF. CDR3 nucleotides: TGCAGTGCCCGGGCCGATCACTACGAGCAGTACTTC.

This clonotype was detected a few times. The chain recombines TRBV10-2 with TRBJ2-5; tentatively, D is TRBD2 (5 bases). The CDR3 length is 14 residues. Germline assignment: CDR1 WSHSY and CDR2 SAAADI. V was shortened by 3 bases and J by 2 bases, with 10 bases between the two germline ends. In nucleotides, the CDR3 is TGCGCCAGCAGTGATCGGGGATCTCAAGAGACCCAGTACTTC. It specifies CASSDRGSQETQYF.

In its sample, this clonotype was seen a few times. The chain combines TRBV20-1 with TRBJ2-2; 7 bases map to TRBD1. V lost 5 bases and J lost 0; bases outside the gene matches: 9. This CDR3 comprises 16 residues. Germline V CDR1 and CDR2: DFQATT, SNEGSKA (reference sequence). The CDR3 nucleotides read TGCAGTGCTTTTGGGTCGGGACAGACGAACACCGGGGAGCTGTTTTTT. Protein: CSAFGSGQTNTGELFF.

The V gene is TRBV7-2, the J gene TRBJ2-5; tentative D call: TRBD2 (5 bases). With 8 bases removed from V and 5 bases from J, the gap between germline ends came to 9 bases. CDR1 and CDR2 (germline): SGHTA, FQGNSA. The CDR3 contains 11 residues. The CDR3 sequence is CASAQRETQYF. The CDR3 coding sequence is TGTGCCAGCGCCCAGCGGGAGACCCAGTACTTC.

At least ten counts were recorded for this clonotype. J is TRBJ2-3 and V is TRBV20-1; D gene ambiguous. Trimming removed 2 bases from V and 0 bases from J, with 3 bases in between. In germline, CDR1 is DFQATT, CDR2 SNEGSKA (reference sequence). The CDR3 spans 12 residues. In DNA, the CDR3 is TGCAGTGCTAGACGTAGCACAGATACGCAGTATTTT. Its translation: CSARRSTDTQYF.

This clonotype was detected a few times. The V call is TRBV7-3, the J call TRBJ2-1, with 7 bases matching TRBD1. V was pared by 3 bases and J by 12 bases, with 8 bases of the junction left unmatched. Germline V gene sequence: CDR1 SGHTA, CDR2 FQGTGA. There are 13 residues in the CDR3. Here the CDR3 reads CASSLGTGDRQFF. The CDR3 nucleotides are TGTGCCAGCAGCTTGGGCACCGGGGACAGGCAGTTCTTC.

Ten or more counts support this clonotype. The V and J genes are TRBV18 and TRBJ2-1; D possibly uses TRBD1 or TRBD2 (5 bases each). The CDR3 totals 14 residues. Germline assignment: CDR1 KGHSH and CDR2 LQKENI. The V end was cut by 1 base, the J end by 11 bases, with 15 bases between. CDR3 sequence: CASSPQGTVVKQFF. CDR3 nucleotide sequence: TGTGCCAGCTCACCACAGGGGACCGTGGTCAAGCAGTTCTTC.